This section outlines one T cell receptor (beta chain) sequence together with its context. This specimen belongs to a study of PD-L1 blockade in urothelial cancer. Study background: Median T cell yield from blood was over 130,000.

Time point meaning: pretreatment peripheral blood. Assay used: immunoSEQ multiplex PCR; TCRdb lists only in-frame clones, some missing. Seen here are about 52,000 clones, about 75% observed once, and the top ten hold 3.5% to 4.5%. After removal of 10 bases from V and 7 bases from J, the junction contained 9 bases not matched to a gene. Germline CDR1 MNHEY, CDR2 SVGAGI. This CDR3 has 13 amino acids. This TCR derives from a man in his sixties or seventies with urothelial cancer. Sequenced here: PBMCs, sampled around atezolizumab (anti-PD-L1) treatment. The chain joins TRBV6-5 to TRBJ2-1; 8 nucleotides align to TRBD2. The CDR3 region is CATQRGRENEQFF. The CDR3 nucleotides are TGTGCCACCCAGCGGGGGCGCGAGAATGAGCAGTTCTTC.